A selection of T cell receptor beta chains follows, all from one sample in a study of response to subunit inactivated influenza vaccine. TCRdb re-derived calls from the RT-PCR reads in MiXCR, one entry per CDR3 protein. Among 200,000 to 300,000 distinct CDR3 sequences, 12% were seen once, and the ten largest hold roughly 7.7%. Sequencing used non-naive T cells sorted from PBMCs, obtained less than 15 days before vaccination. Every receptor here comes from a man over 45 who received an inactivated influenza vaccine. CDR3s include the opening cysteine and the closing phenylalanine or tryptophan. Clone size, where shown, is once, few, many, or a class for clones that have expanded.

V	size	J	CDR3
TRBV10-3	many	TRBJ2-1	CAINPGTSGAYNEQFF
TRBV29-1	many	TRBJ2-2	CSADGTTNTGELFF
TRBV3-1	few	TRBJ2-7	CASSRGFSEQYF
TRBV2	-	TRBJ1-1	CASSEDRDTEAFF
TRBV30	-	TRBJ2-5	CAWSSSGGKTQYF
TRBV7-2	many	TRBJ2-7	CASSHVGGYYEQYF
TRBV25-1	few	TRBJ2-7	CASSELGSKTREQYF
TRBV7-9	many	TRBJ2-7	CASSLSQDEQYF
TRBV5-1	-	TRBJ2-5	CASSLAGTSGMQTQYF
TRBV11-2	few	TRBJ1-2	CASSSNIDYGYTF
TRBV15	many	TRBJ2-3	CATSREGGVVRADTQYF
TRBV5-1	few	TRBJ2-3	CASSPTHSSTSRFDTQYF
TRBV6-2/TRBV6-3	few	TRBJ2-6	CASSDNRVQSGANVLTF
TRBV7-9	few	TRBJ2-2	CASSSLAGGWAGELFF
TRBV2	once	TRBJ2-7	CASSEQTSGSGLQYF
TRBV6-1	-	TRBJ2-3	CASSELGGGLNFDTQYF
TRBV12-3/TRBV12-4	few	TRBJ2-1	CASSPFKGADEQFF
TRBV5-1	many	TRBJ2-1	CASSLAGVNEQFF
TRBV7-2	few	TRBJ2-3	CASGGEWGTDTQYF
TRBV12-3/TRBV12-4	many	TRBJ2-2	CATNKGTGLSGELFF
TRBV29-1	-	TRBJ2-5	CSVVSTQETQYF
TRBV12-3/TRBV12-4	many	TRBJ2-7	CASSLSADRSSYEQYF
TRBV30	few	TRBJ2-4	CAWGLAKNIQYF
TRBV10-3	many	TRBJ2-2	CAISPRGPGTGELFF
TRBV5-1	few	TRBJ2-7	CASSPTLAGGYYEQYF
TRBV4-3	-	TRBJ1-2	CASSQEMDARNGYTF
TRBV20-1	-	TRBJ2-3	CSARDPAGDLVDTQYF
TRBV20-1	-	TRBJ2-5	CSARDLAGGETQYF
TRBV3-1	-	TRBJ2-1	CASSQRTGKIFF
TRBV27	few	TRBJ2-2	CASSFEGALGYQFANTGELFF
TRBV5-1	few	TRBJ2-1	CASSGGGGGEQFF
TRBV7-9	many	TRBJ2-6	CASSPLRGSSSGANVLTF
TRBV3-1	-	TRBJ2-7	CASSQEGRAYEQYF
TRBV4-3	few	TRBJ1-4	CASSQDGGTETEKLFF
TRBV15	-	TRBJ2-7	CATSRDPLTYEQYF
TRBV6-5	-	TRBJ2-3	CASSYYSADTDTQYF
TRBV10-3	-	TRBJ1-3	CATSDSLSGNTIYF
TRBV3-1	many	TRBJ2-7	CASSQGLLAGDYEQYF
TRBV2	few	TRBJ2-2	CASSGQGRYTGELFF
TRBV19	-	TRBJ1-2	CASSPRGGGYTF
TRBV24-1	many	TRBJ2-3	CATSDPRTSGRPDTQYF
TRBV27	many	TRBJ1-6	CASRSDSRSPLHF
TRBV6-1	-	TRBJ1-5	CASRPDREGGNQPQHF
TRBV15	many	TRBJ1-2	CATSRDLTEGYTF
TRBV29-1	few	TRBJ2-3	CSVTSGPTDTQYF
TRBV11-3	-	TRBJ2-1	CASSLRQGGILNEQFF
TRBV4-3	-	TRBJ2-3	CASSYPGVAGVTDTQYF
TRBV19	few	TRBJ2-1	CASTLNNEQFF
TRBV4-2	few	TRBJ1-1	CASSARTVMNTEAFF